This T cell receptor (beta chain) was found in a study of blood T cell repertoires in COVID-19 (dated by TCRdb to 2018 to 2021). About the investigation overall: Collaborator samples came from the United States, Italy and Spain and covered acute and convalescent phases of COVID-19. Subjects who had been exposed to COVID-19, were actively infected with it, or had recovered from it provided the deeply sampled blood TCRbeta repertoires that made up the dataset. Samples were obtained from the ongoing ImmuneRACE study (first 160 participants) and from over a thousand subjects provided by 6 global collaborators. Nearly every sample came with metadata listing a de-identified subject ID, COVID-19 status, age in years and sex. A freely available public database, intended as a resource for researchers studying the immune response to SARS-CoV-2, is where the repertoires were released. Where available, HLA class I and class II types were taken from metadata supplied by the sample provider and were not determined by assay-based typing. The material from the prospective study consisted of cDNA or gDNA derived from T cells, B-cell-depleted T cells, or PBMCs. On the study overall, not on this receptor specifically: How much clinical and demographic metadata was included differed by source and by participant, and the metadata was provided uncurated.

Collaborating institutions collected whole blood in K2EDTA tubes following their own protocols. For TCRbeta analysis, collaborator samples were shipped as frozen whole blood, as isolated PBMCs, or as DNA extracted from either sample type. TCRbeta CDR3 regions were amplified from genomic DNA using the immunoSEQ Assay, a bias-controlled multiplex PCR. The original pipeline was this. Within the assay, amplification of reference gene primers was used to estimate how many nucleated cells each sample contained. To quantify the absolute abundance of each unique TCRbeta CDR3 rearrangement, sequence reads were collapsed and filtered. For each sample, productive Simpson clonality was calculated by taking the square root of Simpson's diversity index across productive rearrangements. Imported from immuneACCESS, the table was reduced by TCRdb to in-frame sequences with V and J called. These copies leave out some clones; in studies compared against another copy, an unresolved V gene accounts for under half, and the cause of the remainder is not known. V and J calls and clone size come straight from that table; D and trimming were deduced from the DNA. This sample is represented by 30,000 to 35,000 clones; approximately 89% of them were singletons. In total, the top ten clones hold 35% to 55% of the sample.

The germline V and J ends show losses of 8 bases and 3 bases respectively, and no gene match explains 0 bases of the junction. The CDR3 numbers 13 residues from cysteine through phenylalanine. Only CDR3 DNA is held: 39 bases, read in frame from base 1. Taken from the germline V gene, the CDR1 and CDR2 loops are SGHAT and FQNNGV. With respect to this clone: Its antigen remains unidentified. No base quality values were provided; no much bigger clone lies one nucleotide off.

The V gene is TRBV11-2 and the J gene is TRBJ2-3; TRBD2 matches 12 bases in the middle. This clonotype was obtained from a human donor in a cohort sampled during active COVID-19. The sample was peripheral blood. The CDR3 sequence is CASGLAGTDTQYF. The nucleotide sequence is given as TGTGCCAGCGGACTAGCGGGGACAGATACGCAGTATTTT.